The 13 T cell receptor beta chains below were found in one sample sequenced in a study of shared clonotypes between healthy human individuals. Data came from immunoSEQ multiplex PCR; TCRdb stores just in-frame clones and leaves some out. The data hold fewer than 3 million clones, with roughly 90% observed a single time. The source material was naive CD4+ T cells from PBMCs. The sample's subset: CD45RA+ positively selected. The receptors derive from a man younger than 30 in good health. Some clones in this sample may be carry-over from other donors' samples.

This chain connects TRBV5-1 to TRBJ1-2, with D possibly matching TRBD1 (6 bases). The germline gives CDR1 SGHRS, CDR2 YFSETQ. The CDR3 spans 16 residues. Trimming removed 3 bases at V and 7 bases at J, with 22 bases between. CDR3 nucleotide sequence: TGCGCCAGCAGCTCCTTTTCGGGGGCAGGGACGGGTGGCTACACCTTC. Its protein is CASSSFSGAGTGGYTF.

As for this clone: This sample also contains other DNA sequences that code for the same CDR3. The V and J genes are TRBV7-2 and TRBJ1-3, with D hard to call. Germline assignment: CDR1 SGHTA and CDR2 FQGNSA. V lost 5 bases to trimming and J lost 1 base, with 9 bases between them. The CDR3 spans 14 residues. DNA for the CDR3: TGTGCCAGCAGCCCACCGGGATCTGGAAACACCATATATTTT. Translated, it gives CASSPPGSGNTIYF.

This chain uses TRBV14 with TRBJ2-7; no definite D call. Germline V lookup: CDR1 SGHDN, CDR2 FVKESK. The germline V and J ends were trimmed by 4 bases and 0 bases, with 22 bases remaining between them. CDR3 length: 18 residues. Here the CDR3 DNA reads TGTGCCAGCAGCCCGTTACCTGGCAGACAACTCGGCTCCTACGAGCAGTACTTC. This translates into CASSPLPGRQLGSYEQYF.

With respect to this clone: The sample carries other DNA sequences with the same CDR3. The rearrangement joins TRBV5-1 to TRBJ2-2, with D perhaps given as TRBD1 or TRBD2 (5 bases each). The germline V gene encodes CDR1 SGHRS and CDR2 YFSETQ. Trimming took off 0 bases at V and 6 bases at J, with 9 bases between the two ends. CDR3 size: 14 residues. CDR3 nucleotides: TGCGCCAGCAGCTTGGTCCCGGGACCCGGGGAGCTGTTTTTT. The encoded protein is CASSLVPGPGELFF.

V and J are TRBV28 and TRBJ2-7, with D perhaps matching TRBD1 (6 bases). CDR3 length equals 15 residues. V gave up 6 bases and J gave up 0 bases, with 15 bases separating them. The germline gives CDR1 MDHEN, CDR2 SYDVKM. CDR3 nucleotide sequence: TGTGCCAGCAGCCACAGGGCACCGAGCTCCTACGAGCAGTACTTC. Its protein is CASSHRAPSSYEQYF.

This chain uses TRBV4-1 with TRBJ2-3, with D hard to call. Trimming stripped 4 bases from V and 2 bases from J, with 13 bases between. This CDR3 is built from 15 residues. The V gene's germline CDR1 is MGHRA and CDR2 YSYEKL. CDR3 coding DNA: TGCGCCAGCAGCCGACTGTGGGGTCACACAGATACGCAGTATTTT. Its protein product is CASSRLWGHTDTQYF.

The chain couples TRBV28 to TRBJ2-3, with D possibly TRBD2 on 6 matching bases. There are 14 residues in the CDR3. Per the germline V gene, CDR1 is MDHEN and CDR2 is SYDVKM. Trimming cost V 5 bases and J 3 bases, with 12 bases left between them. The CDR3 reads CASSPLSGTDTQYF. CDR3 coding DNA: TGTGCCAGCAGTCCCCTTAGCGGAACAGATACGCAGTATTTT.

The gene calls are TRBV11-3 and TRBJ2-7; tentatively, D is TRBD1 or TRBD2 (5 bases each). The CDR3 contains 15 residues. The germline CDR1 and CDR2 sequences are SGHNT and YENEEA. V shed 0 bases and J shed 7 bases, with 16 bases lying between them. The CDR3 bases are TGTGCCAGCAGCTTAGACGCCGGGGCTTCGGATGAGCAGTACTTC. It yields the protein CASSLDAGASDEQYF.

There are a few counts of this clone. The rearrangement joins TRBV7-8 to TRBJ2-5; 7 nucleotides match TRBD2. The CDR3 is 14 amino acids. V gave up 8 bases and J gave up 1 base; unmatched junction bases: 7. Germline lookup yields CDR1 SGHVS and CDR2 FQNEAQ. In DNA, the CDR3 is TGTGCCAGCCACCAGTCTAGCGGCCAAGAGACCCAGTACTTC. Its translation: CASHQSSGQETQYF.

The chain is built from TRBV2 and TRBJ2-7; 14 bases match TRBD2. The junction had 9 bases not matched to a gene; V was cut back by 6 bases and J by 11 bases. This CDR3 is built from 14 residues. Per the germline V gene, CDR1 is SNHLY and CDR2 is FYNNEI. DNA for the CDR3: TGTGCCAGCAGGCCGATGGGACTAGCGGGAGTAAAGTACTTC. Translating gives CASRPMGLAGVKYF. Drawing the rest from reference TRBV2 and TRBJ2-7, the complete variable domain is EPEVTQTPSHQVTQMGQEVILRCVPISNHLYFYWYRQILGQKVEFLVSFYNNEISEKSEIFDDQFSVERPDGSNFTLKIRSTKLEDSAMYFCASRPMGLAGVKYFGPGTRLTVT.

V is TRBV7-9 and J is TRBJ2-7; 9 nucleotides match TRBD2. The V segment lost 3 bases and the J segment 5 bases; nucleotides outside the gene matches: 20. The CDR3 is 19 amino acids. Germline V gives CDR1 SEHNR, CDR2 FQNEAQ (reference sequence). The CDR3 reads CASSLDRMLAGVFRHEQYF. CDR3 sequence (DNA): TGTGCCAGCAGCTTGGACAGAATGTTAGCGGGAGTATTTCGCCACGAGCAGTACTTC.

The V call is TRBV28, the J call TRBJ1-1, with D unclear. Trimming pared 5 bases from V and 11 bases from J, leaving 12 bases between. Germline values: CDR1 MDHEN, CDR2 SYDVKM. This CDR3 spans 11 amino acids. The chain's CDR3 is CASSLPPVAFF. The CDR3, as DNA: TGTGCCAGCAGTCTGCCCCCAGTGGCTTTCTTT.

The J gene is TRBJ1-5, the V gene TRBV28; possibly TRBD1 for D (5 bases). CDR3 length: 14 amino acids. Germline CDR1 and CDR2: MDHEN and SYDVKM. V was trimmed by 3 bases and J by 4 bases, leaving 10 bases between them. CDR3 DNA: TGTGCCAGCAGTTTGCCAGGGTGGAATCAGCCCCAGCATTTT. Its translation: CASSLPGWNQPQHF. Using reference TRBV28 and TRBJ1-5 for the parts outside the CDR3, the full variable domain is DVKVTQSSRYLVKRTGEKVFLECVQDMDHENMFWYRQDPGLGLRLIYFSYDVKMKEKGDIPEGYSVSREKKERFSLILESASTNQTSMYLCASSLPGWNQPQHFGDGTRLSIL.